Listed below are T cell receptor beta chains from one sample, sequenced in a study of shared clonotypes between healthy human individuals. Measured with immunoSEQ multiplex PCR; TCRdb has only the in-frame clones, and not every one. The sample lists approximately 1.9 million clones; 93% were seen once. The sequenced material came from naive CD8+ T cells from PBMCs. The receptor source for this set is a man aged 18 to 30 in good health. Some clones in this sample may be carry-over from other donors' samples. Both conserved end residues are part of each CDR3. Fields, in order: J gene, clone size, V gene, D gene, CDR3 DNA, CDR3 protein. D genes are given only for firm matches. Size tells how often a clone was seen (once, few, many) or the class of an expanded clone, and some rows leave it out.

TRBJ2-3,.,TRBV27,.,TGTGCCAGCAGTCCACTGAGGGATACGCAGTATTTT,CASSPLRDTQYF
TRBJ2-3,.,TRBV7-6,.,TGTGCCAGCAGCTTAGTGGGGCCGGAGGAAACCACAGATACGCAGTATTTT,CASSLVGPEETTDTQYF
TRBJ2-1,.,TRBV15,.,TGTGCCACCCGCCCCGGAGGATACCGAGGCTCCTACAATGAGCAGTTCTTC,CATRPGGYRGSYNEQFF
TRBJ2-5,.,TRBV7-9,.,TGTGCCAGCAGCCCGCGTCAGGGGAGGGAGACCCAGTACTTC,CASSPRQGRETQYF
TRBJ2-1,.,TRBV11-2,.,TGTGCCAGCAGCTCCGGGTGGAAAGGATACAATGAGCAGTTCTTC,CASSSGWKGYNEQFF
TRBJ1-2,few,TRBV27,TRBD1,TGTGCCAGCAGTCCGACAGGGGCTAACTATGGCTACACCTTC,CASSPTGANYGYTF
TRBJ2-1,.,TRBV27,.,TGTGCCAGCAACACCCTTCTGGGGAATGAGCAGTTCTTC,CASNTLLGNEQFF
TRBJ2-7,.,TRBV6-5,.,TGTGCCAGCAGTTATGATAAGGGACGCTACGAGCAGTACTTC,CASSYDKGRYEQYF
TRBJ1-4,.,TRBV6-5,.,TGTGCCAGCAGTTACTCGGATGTGACTAATGAAAAACTGTTTTTT,CASSYSDVTNEKLFF
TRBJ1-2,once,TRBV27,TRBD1,TGTGCCAGCAGACCCGACAGGGGGGTGAAGTCTAACTATGGCTACACCTTC,CASRPDRGVKSNYGYTF
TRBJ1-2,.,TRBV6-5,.,TGTGCCAGCAGTTGGACAATCGGCAGCAACTATGGCTACACCTTC,CASSWTIGSNYGYTF
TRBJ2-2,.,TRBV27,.,TGTGCCAGCAGACCATTAAGACAGTTGAACACCGGGGAGCTGTTTTTT,CASRPLRQLNTGELFF
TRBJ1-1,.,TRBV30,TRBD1,TGTGCCTGGAGTCATACAGGGGCCACTGAAGCTTTCTTT,CAWSHTGATEAFF
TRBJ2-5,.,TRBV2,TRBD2,TGTGCCAGCAGGGCCTACAGCGGGAGGGTTGGTGAGACCCAGTACTTC,CASRAYSGRVGETQYF
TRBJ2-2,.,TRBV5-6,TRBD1,TGTGCCAGCAGCTGGACAGGGGACCAATTCCCTCCGAACACCGGGGAGCTGTTTTTT,CASSWTGDQFPPNTGELFF
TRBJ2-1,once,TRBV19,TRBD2,TGTGCCAGTAGCCACCCTAGCGGGAGCTACAATGAGCAGTTCTTC,CASSHPSGSYNEQFF
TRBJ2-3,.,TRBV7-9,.,TGTGCCAGCAGATGGGATAGCACAGATACGCAGTATTTT,CASRWDSTDTQYF
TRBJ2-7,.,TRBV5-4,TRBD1,TGTGCCAGCAGCGTTGGGACAGGGGTCACCTACGAGCAGTACTTC,CASSVGTGVTYEQYF
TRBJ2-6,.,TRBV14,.,TGTGCCAGCAGCCAAGAAGGGGACCCTTATGCCTCTGGGGCCAACGTCCTGACTTTC,CASSQEGDPYASGANVLTF
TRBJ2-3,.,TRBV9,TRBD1,TGTGCCAGCAGCAGCGGACAGGGGACCACAGATACGCAGTATTTT,CASSSGQGTTDTQYF
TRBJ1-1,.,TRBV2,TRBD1,TGTGCCGGCCCAGGGGGCGTCACTGAAGCTTTCTTT,CAGPGGVTEAFF
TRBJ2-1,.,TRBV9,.,TGTGCCAGCAGCCAGGGGGCTAGCGGCAATGAGCAGTTCTTC,CASSQGASGNEQFF
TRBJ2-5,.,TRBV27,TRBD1,TGTGCCAGCAGTTTATCGAGGGGGCGACAAGAGACCCAGTACTTC,CASSLSRGRQETQYF